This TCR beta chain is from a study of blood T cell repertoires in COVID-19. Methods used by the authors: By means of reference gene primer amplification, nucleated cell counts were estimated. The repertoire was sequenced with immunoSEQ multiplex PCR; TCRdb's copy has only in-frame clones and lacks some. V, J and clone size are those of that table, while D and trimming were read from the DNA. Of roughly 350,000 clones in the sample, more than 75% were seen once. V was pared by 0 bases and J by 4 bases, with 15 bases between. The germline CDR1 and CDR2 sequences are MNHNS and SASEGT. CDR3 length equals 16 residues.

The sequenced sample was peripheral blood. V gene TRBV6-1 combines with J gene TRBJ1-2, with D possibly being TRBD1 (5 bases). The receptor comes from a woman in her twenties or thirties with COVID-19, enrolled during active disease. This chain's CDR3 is CASSEALGLFSYGYTF. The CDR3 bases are TGTGCCAGCAGTGAAGCGCTGGGGCTCTTTTCCTATGGCTACACCTTC.